The T cell receptor (beta chain) under discussion was sequenced for a study of blood T cells in healthy people across ages. PBMCs, at least 7 million per sample, were isolated. Study observations and caveats: Relative to aged donors, long-lived donors carried more naive CD4+ cells and displayed higher diversity. Roughly linear declines in TCR beta diversity per million T cells occurred with age.

Trimming cost V 0 bases and J 5 bases, with 14 bases left between them. The CDR3 sequence is 16 residues long. Per the germline V gene, CDR1 is LGHNA and CDR2 is YSLEER. Notes on this clonotype: Its specificity is not known.

Primers used in a second PCR of roughly 6 to 11 cycles were a sample-barcoded 5' primer and a J-beta primer mix. Every cDNA was tagged by a template-switch adaptor with 12 random nucleotides. One entry per CDR3 protein results from TCRdb running MiXCR on the 5' RACE reads. Of 1.5 million to 2 million distinct CDR3 sequences listed, 30% to 40% are singletons. The receptor was isolated from a human donor in good health. Material for sequencing was blood. The chain uses TRBV4-3 and TRBJ2-4; D is unclear. The CDR3 DNA sequence: TGCGCCAGCAGCCAAGATGTTCGGCAAGACCAAAACATTCAGTACTTC. This sequence encodes CASSQDVRQDQNIQYF.